This entry concerns a single TCR beta chain. Its antigen is unidentified. The data stem from a study of identifying expanded T cells in peripheral blood. Study results and caveats: Differentially abundant clones: around 1.2 between replicates, approximately 16 at two to three weeks, under 25 at four.

Sequenced by immunoSEQ multiplex PCR; TCRdb stores in-frame clones only, minus some. The table records 84,000 or so clones, approximately 89% of them present only once. The CDR3 loop spans 15 amino acids. Trimming stripped 4 bases from V and 1 base from J, with 13 bases between. The germline gives CDR1 MGHRA, CDR2 YSYEKL. Collection occurred without any documented infections or immune events in donors. The material sequenced was blood. This receptor was obtained from a person between 18 and 75 years old in good health. The chain employs TRBV4-1 and TRBJ2-5; D could derive from TRBD1 or TRBD2 (5 bases each). The CDR3 DNA reads as TGCGCCAGCAGCCCCCGAGTCGGGGCCCAAGAGACCCAGTACTTC. It translates to CASSPRVGAQETQYF.